This is a list of T cell receptor beta chains from one sample in a study of spatial heterogeneity in lung cancer. A single record per CDR3 protein comes from TCRdb applying MiXCR to the 5' RACE reads. The repertoire holds some 41,000 distinct CDR3 sequences, with roughly 10% as singletons. Sequencing used PBMCs, obtained at follow-up. These receptors were obtained from a female donor with early-stage non-small cell lung cancer. The CDR3 runs from the conserved cysteine through the conserved F or W. D genes are given only for firm matches. Clone size, where shown, is once, few, many, or a class for clones that have expanded.

>TRBJ2-1|NA|TRBV7-3|TRBD1
TGTGCCAGCAGCTTAGGGACAGGGGTGGAGAATGAGCAGTTCTTC
CASSLGTGVENEQFF
>TRBJ1-2|NA|TRBV7-8|NA
TGTGCCAGCAGCTTAAGGAGCCAGGGAGGCGGCTACACCTTC
CASSLRSQGGGYTF
>TRBJ2-6|NA|TRBV29-1|NA
TGCAGCGTTGAAGATCGGGACCGAGGGGAGGTAGTCCAGACTTTC
CSVEDRDRGEVVQTF
>TRBJ2-5|medium-sized|TRBV12-3/TRBV12-4|NA
TGTGCCAGCAGTTCTCGGACTGGTCGGGAAACCCAGTACTTC
CASSSRTGRETQYF
>TRBJ1-4|many|TRBV28|TRBD1
TGTGCCAGCAGTGGTGACAGGGGAGATAATGAAAAACTGTTTTTT
CASSGDRGDNEKLFF
>TRBJ1-1|many|TRBV20-1|NA
TGCAGTGCTAGTCGAGGGGAAGAAGCTTTCTTT
CSASRGEEAFF
>TRBJ2-2|many|TRBV5-1|NA
TGCGCCAGCAGCTTGGTCCCTTGGGGGGTACGGAACACCGGGGAGCTGTTTTTT
CASSLVPWGVRNTGELFF
>TRBJ2-7|many|TRBV20-1|NA
TGCAGTGCTAGCTTTGGGACCCAAACAGAGCAGTACTTC
CSASFGTQTEQYF
>TRBJ2-3|NA|TRBV30|TRBD2
TGTGCCTGGAGTGTAGCGGGGGGGCTTACAGATACGCAGTATTTT
CAWSVAGGLTDTQYF
>TRBJ2-2|NA|TRBV3-1|NA
TGTGCCAGCAGCCAAGATGGAGAGGGAACGAACACCGGGGAGCTGTTTTTT
CASSQDGEGTNTGELFF
>TRBJ2-7|NA|TRBV12-3/TRBV12-4|TRBD1
TGTGCCAGCAGACCTCCGGACAGGGGCGAGCAGTACTTC
CASRPPDRGEQYF
>TRBJ1-1|NA|TRBV29-1|TRBD1
TGCAGTGCCCCGACAGGGTCGAACACTGAAGCTTTCTTT
CSAPTGSNTEAFF
>TRBJ2-1|many|TRBV4-1|TRBD1
TGCGCCAGCAGCCAAGATGGGGGACAGGGACCCTACAATGAGCAGTTCTTC
CASSQDGGQGPYNEQFF
>TRBJ2-3|once|TRBV20-1|NA
TGCAGTGCTAGGGGGGGTGTTAGCACAGATACGCAGTATTTT
CSARGGVSTDTQYF
>TRBJ1-5|NA|TRBV10-3|TRBD1
TGTGCCATCAGTGGACAGGGGAACAATCAGCCCCAGCATTTT
CAISGQGNNQPQHF
>TRBJ1-1|many|TRBV14|NA
TGTGCCAGCAGCCAAGTTAGGGGTGGCACTGAAGCTTTCTTT
CASSQVRGGTEAFF
>TRBJ2-7|NA|TRBV5-6|TRBD2
TGTGCCAGCAGCGTCCGGGGGGGCCCGTACGAGCAGTACTTC
CASSVRGGPYEQYF
>TRBJ2-7|few|TRBV28|NA
TGTGCCAGCAGCGACTACGGAAGGGTTGGTTACGAGCAGTACTTC
CASSDYGRVGYEQYF
>TRBJ2-7|NA|TRBV2|NA
TGTGCCAGCAGCCCCGATAACTACGAGCATTACTTC
CASSPDNYEHYF
>TRBJ2-7|NA|TRBV20-1|TRBD2
TGCAGTGCTAGCCTAGCGGGGATCGGTGAGCAGTACTTC
CSASLAGIGEQYF
>TRBJ1-1|once|TRBV7-3|NA
TGTGCCAGCAGCCTCGGAGGGGCGAACACTGAAGCTTTCTTT
CASSLGGANTEAFF
>TRBJ2-2|many|TRBV5-1|NA
TGCGCCAGCAGCTCACCTGAACGGACCGGGGAGCTGTTTTTT
CASSSPERTGELFF
>TRBJ1-5|many|TRBV5-1|NA
TGCGCCAGCAGCTTGGGGACGTCCAAGGGGCAGCCCCAGCATTTT
CASSLGTSKGQPQHF
>TRBJ2-1|many|TRBV6-5|NA
TGTGCCAGCAGTTACCCCCCAGTCCAGTTCTTC
CASSYPPVQFF
>TRBJ2-2|many|TRBV5-1|NA
TGCGCCAGCAGCCCGTCCATTCAAAGGAACACCGGGGAGCTGTTTTTT
CASSPSIQRNTGELFF
>TRBJ2-1|many|TRBV4-3|NA
TGCGCCAGCAGCCAAGATCCGGCTAGCTACAATGAGCAGTTCTTC
CASSQDPASYNEQFF
>TRBJ2-3|few|TRBV3-1|NA
TGTGCCAGCAGCCAAGATCCCCGTAGGGATACGCAGTATTTT
CASSQDPRRDTQYF
>TRBJ2-5|many|TRBV7-8|NA
TGTGCCAGCAGCTTCAGGGTCACGGAGACCCAGTACTTC
CASSFRVTETQYF
>TRBJ1-2|many|TRBV7-3|TRBD1
TGTGCCAGCAGCTTTACAGGGGGAAGTGGATATGGCTACACCTTC
CASSFTGGSGYGYTF